Reported below is one TCR beta chain. This sample was taken from a study of T-cell memory formation after mild COVID-19. The V gene's germline CDR1 is SGHRS and CDR2 YFSETQ. This CDR3 contains 14 residues. Trimming took off 2 bases at V and 4 bases at J, with 9 bases between the two ends. TCRdb fed the 5' RACE reads into MiXCR, producing one record per CDR3 protein. The table shows 250,000 to 350,000 distinct CDR3 sequences, with 15% to 20% occurring only once. The sequence was collected from a man aged 18 to 30 who had mild COVID-19 (a few samples of this study predate the infection). Cell type and time point are not known. The chain uses TRBV5-1 and TRBJ2-2, with TRBD1 as a possible D gene (6 bases). The material sequenced was PBMCs or a T cell subset sorted from them (not recorded which). CDR3 in DNA: TGCGCCAGCAGCTTAGACAGGTCCACCGGGGAGCTGTTTTTT. It yields the protein CASSLDRSTGELFF.